Below, one TCR beta chain is given with its context. The data belong to a study of Ad26.COV2.S vaccination and SARS-CoV-2 variants. This CDR3 spans 15 amino acids. Germline V gene sequence: CDR1 SGHTA, CDR2 FQGTGA. V was cut by 0 bases and J by 7 bases, with 15 bases left in between. Repertoires were generated with immunoSEQ multiplex PCR, while TCRdb's copy carries only in-frame clones and drops some. This sample has some 180,000 clones; around 85% occur once, and the top ten carry about 5.5%. The sample consisted of peripheral blood, taken after recovery from COVID-19. The TCR sequence derives from a human donor who had recovered from COVID-19. J is TRBJ1-1 and V is TRBV7-3, with D unresolved. The CDR3 sequence: CASSLTKDAPGEAFF. Written as DNA, the CDR3 is TGTGCCAGCAGCTTAACAAAGGACGCGCCGGGTGAAGCTTTCTTT.